This TCR beta chain was identified in a study of cytomegalovirus exposure and HLA in healthy donors. This clone was detected a few times. The CDR3 loop spans 15 amino acids. V was pared by 0 bases and J by 2 bases, with 10 bases between. CDR1 and CDR2 (germline): SNHLY, FYNNEI. The PCR was carried out with 60 Vbeta primers and 13 Jbeta primers. Measured with immunoSEQ multiplex PCR; TCRdb has only the in-frame clones, and not every one. The sample contains 200,000 to 250,000 clones, more than 75% of which appear only once. The chain is built from TRBV2 and TRBJ2-5, with D possibly TRBD2 on 5 matching bases. The receptor was isolated from a human donor in good health. Specimen: PBMCs. CDR3 nucleotide sequence: TGTGCCAGCAGTGAAGCGCTTCGGGGTCAAGAGACCCAGTACTTC. Translation gives CASSEALRGQETQYF.